Below, 5 T cell receptor beta chains from the same sample are listed, as sequenced in a study of shared clonotypes between healthy human individuals. TCRdb's copy holds only in-frame clones and misses some; the assay was immunoSEQ multiplex PCR. Of about 2.3 million clones in the sample, roughly 90% were seen once. The sample was naive CD4+ T cells from PBMCs. Subset specified: CD45RA+ positively selected. The origin of the receptors is a man in his late teens or twenties in good health. Some clones in this sample may be carry-over from other donors' samples.

V and J are TRBV5-1 and TRBJ2-5; TRBD1 is a possible D gene (6 bases). The germline V gene encodes CDR1 SGHRS and CDR2 YFSETQ. CDR3 size: 14 residues. The V gene lost 2 bases and the J gene lost 5 bases, with 13 bases spanning the gap. In DNA, the CDR3 is TGCGCCAGCAGCTTTGGGACACCTCTGGAGACCCAGTACTTC. This gives the protein CASSFGTPLETQYF.

The chain couples TRBV6-1 to TRBJ1-1; possibly TRBD1 for D (6 bases). Germline V gene lookup returns CDR1 MNHNS and CDR2 SASEGT. The ends were cut back, 4 bases at V and 1 base at J, with 10 bases in the middle. This CDR3 region has 14 residues. CDR3 nucleotide sequence: TGTGCCAGCAGTGTAGACAGGTCGAACACTGAAGCTTTCTTT. This encodes CASSVDRSNTEAFF.

This clone was observed a few times. This chain uses TRBV19 with TRBJ1-1; 9 bases line up with TRBD1. The CDR3 consists of 14 residues. Trimming took 4 bases from V and 4 from J; bases not matched to a gene: 4. Germline CDR1 LNHDA, CDR2 SQIVND (reference sequence). CDR3 coding DNA: TGTGCCAGTAGTACCCGGGACAGGGCCACTGAAGCTTTCTTT. Protein sequence: CASSTRDRATEAFF.

The chain is built from TRBV5-1 and TRBJ2-7; unclear D gene. This CDR3 contains 14 residues. In germline, CDR1 is SGHRS, CDR2 YFSETQ. V lost 4 bases and J 1 base, leaving 12 bases between the germline ends. The CDR3 nucleotides are TGCGCCAGCAGCGGCCGTGGGGTTTCCTACGAGCAGTACTTC. Protein sequence: CASSGRGVSYEQYF.

This sequence joins TRBV28 and TRBJ2-7; D is ambiguous. CDR3 size: 11 residues. V was cut by 8 bases and J by 5 bases, with 10 bases left in between. Per the germline V gene, CDR1 is MDHEN and CDR2 is SYDVKM. The CDR3 loop is CASEGNHEQYF. The CDR3 DNA sequence: TGTGCCAGCGAAGGGAACCACGAGCAGTACTTC.